Below are 12 T cell receptor beta chains sequenced from a single sample in a study of T cell clonotyping in hematopoietic cell transplantation. TCRdb's table, derived via immunoSEQ multiplex PCR, lists solely in-frame clones and lacks some. Of 10,000 to 15,000 clones listed, roughly 92% are singletons. The material sequenced was PBMCs, taken 100 days after allogeneic stem cell transplant. The receptors stem from a female patient aged 50 to 65 who had an allogeneic stem cell transplant from an unrelated donor, so the T cells may come from the graft donor. Some clones in this sample may be carry-over from other donors' samples.

The rearrangement uses TRBV10-3 and TRBJ2-1; D is ambiguous. The CDR3 covers 11 residues. The V gene's germline CDR1 is ENHRY and CDR2 SYGVKD. Trimming cost V 8 bases and J 7 bases, with 9 bases left between them. The CDR3 loop reads CAIGDLNEQFF. The CDR3 bases are TGTGCCATCGGCGACTTGAATGAGCAGTTCTTC.

The chain has TRBV6-1 and TRBJ1-4; D unclear. CDR1 is MNHNS and CDR2 is SASEGT in the germline V gene. CDR3 length: 13 residues. Trimming shortened V by 6 bases and J by 3 bases, and 8 bases separated the two germline ends. CDR3: CASSQASNEKLFF. CDR3 nucleotide sequence: TGTGCCAGCAGCCAGGCTTCTAATGAAAAACTGTTTTTT.

The V call is TRBV28, the J call TRBJ1-5; D remains unclear. Germline V gene lookup returns CDR1 MDHEN and CDR2 SYDVKM. V was trimmed by 4 bases and J by 3 bases, leaving 13 bases between them. The CDR3 length is 15 residues. The CDR3 DNA reads TGTGCCAGCAGTTCCCAACGGTGGGACAATCAGCCCCAGCATTTT. This sequence encodes CASSSQRWDNQPQHF.

The genes are TRBV9 and TRBJ2-7, with TRBD2 identical over 11 bases. The CDR3 length is 15 residues. V shed 1 base, J shed 10 bases, and the junction held 10 bases outside the gene matches. The germline V gene has CDR1 SGDLS and CDR2 YYNGEE. The CDR3 DNA sequence: TGTGCCAGCAGCGTAACTGGGACTAGCGGCTCCTCCCAGTACTTC. Protein product: CASSVTGTSGSSQYF.

The chain uses TRBV28 and TRBJ2-5, with D possibly TRBD1 on 8 matching bases. Germline loops: CDR1 MDHEN, CDR2 SYDVKM. The CDR3 runs 14 residues. The V gene lost 4 bases and the J gene lost 6 bases, with 15 bases spanning the gap. The CDR3 loop is CASSSYRGGQTQYF. CDR3 bases: TGTGCCAGCAGTTCTTACAGGGGGGGCCAGACCCAGTACTTC.

CDR3 nucleotide sequence: TGTGCCAGCAGCTTAGCTAGCGGGAGGAAAGATACGCAGTATTTT. Translation gives CASSLASGRKDTQYF. J is TRBJ2-3 and V is TRBV7-2; 10 bases fit TRBD2. The germline V gene has CDR1 SGHTA and CDR2 FQGNSA. The CDR3 sequence is 15 residues long. The V gene end was trimmed by 0 bases and the J gene end by 5 bases; junction bases not matched to a gene: 2.

The chain couples TRBV4-2 to TRBJ2-1, with D perhaps matching TRBD2 (5 bases). V lost 0 bases and J lost 6, with 12 bases in between. The CDR3 is made up of 15 amino acids. The V gene's germline CDR1 is LGHNA and CDR2 YNFKEQ. CDR3 protein: CASSQDGSTSNEQFF. The DNA of the CDR3 is TGTGCCAGCAGCCAAGATGGGTCAACTAGCAATGAGCAGTTCTTC.

The table lists this clone with a count of one. CDR3 DNA: TGTGCCAGCAGTATTGGGCCCGTAGAGACCCAGTACTTC. Protein sequence: CASSIGPVETQYF. The rearrangement joins TRBV6-1 to TRBJ2-5; D is undetermined. The CDR3 totals 13 residues. V was trimmed by 5 bases and J by 4 bases, leaving 11 bases between them. CDR1 is MNHNS, CDR2 SASEGT, per germline.

V gene TRBV5-8 combines with J gene TRBJ2-7; 7 bases line up with TRBD1. Germline assignment: CDR1 SGHTS and CDR2 YDEGEE. The CDR3 is made up of 15 amino acids. With V trimmed by 0 bases and J by 3 bases, 6 bases remained unmatched. The CDR3 DNA sequence: TGTGCCAGCAGCTTGGCCAGGGGGAAAGGCTACGAGCAGTACTTC. Residues: CASSLARGKGYEQYF.

This sequence joins TRBV5-5 and TRBJ1-1; 7 nucleotides align to TRBD1. After removal of 4 bases from V and 4 bases from J, the junction contained 13 bases not matched to a gene. CDR3 length equals 16 residues. Looked up from germline, CDR1 is SGHKS and CDR2 is YYEKEE (reference sequence). DNA for the CDR3: TGTGCCAGCAGCCTAGAGACAGGGATTCGTTCCACTGAAGCTTTCTTT. Translating it yields CASSLETGIRSTEAFF.

V is TRBV18 and J is TRBJ1-5; D remains unclear. This CDR3 contains 14 residues. The germline gives CDR1 KGHSH, CDR2 LQKENI. V lost 2 bases, J lost 7 bases, and 12 bases lay in between. CDR3: CASSPMGSGQPQHF. CDR3 DNA: TGTGCCAGCTCACCAATGGGTTCGGGACAGCCCCAGCATTTT.

The rearrangement joins TRBV2 to TRBJ1-2; D is undetermined. V was cut by 0 bases and J by 8 bases, with 7 bases left in between. The CDR3 covers 12 residues. Germline V CDR1 and CDR2: SNHLY, FYNNEI. CDR3 protein: CASSEAGGGYTF. CDR3 in DNA: TGTGCCAGCAGTGAAGCGGGAGGCGGCTACACCTTC.